Listed below are T cell receptor beta chains from one sample, sequenced in a study of blood T cells in healthy people across ages. TCRdb called the 5' RACE reads again in MiXCR, with one record for every CDR3 protein. The sample consists of 780,000 or so distinct CDR3 sequences, around three fifths of them appearing once. The sequenced material came from blood. Every receptor here comes from a man aged 35 to 55 in good health. CDR3s include the opening cysteine and the closing phenylalanine or tryptophan. A D gene is named only where the DNA matches it firmly. The size of a clone is reported for some rows only, either as once, few or many, or as a class for expanded clones.

d_call: -
j_call: TRBJ1-1
clone_size: -
v_call: TRBV29-1
cdr3_nt: TGCAGCGTTGAACAGTCCGCTGAAGCTTTCTTT
cdr3_aa: CSVEQSAEAFF

d_call: -
j_call: TRBJ1-1
clone_size: many
v_call: TRBV18
cdr3_nt: TGTGCCAGTTCGGACCTTCCTGGAAACACTGAAGCTTTCTTT
cdr3_aa: CASSDLPGNTEAFF

d_call: TRBD1
j_call: TRBJ2-7
clone_size: -
v_call: TRBV28
cdr3_nt: TGTGCCAGCAGCTTTACCGGGACAGGGGGCCACGAGCAGTACTTC
cdr3_aa: CASSFTGTGGHEQYF

d_call: TRBD1
j_call: TRBJ2-2
clone_size: -
v_call: TRBV12-3/TRBV12-4
cdr3_nt: TGTGCCAGCAGTTTTAGGGGGCCGAACACCGGGGAGCTGTTTTTT
cdr3_aa: CASSFRGPNTGELFF

d_call: -
j_call: TRBJ2-5
clone_size: -
v_call: TRBV29-1
cdr3_nt: TGCAGCGTTGAACACAACCAAGAGACCCAGTACTTC
cdr3_aa: CSVEHNQETQYF

d_call: TRBD2
j_call: TRBJ2-7
clone_size: -
v_call: TRBV7-2
cdr3_nt: TGTGCCAGCAGCTTCCGACTAGCGGGCACCTACGAGCAGTACTTC
cdr3_aa: CASSFRLAGTYEQYF

d_call: TRBD1
j_call: TRBJ2-7
clone_size: -
v_call: TRBV18
cdr3_nt: TGTGCCAGCTCATGGGACAGGGGGGACTACGAGCAGTACTTC
cdr3_aa: CASSWDRGDYEQYF

d_call: -
j_call: TRBJ2-1
clone_size: -
v_call: TRBV2
cdr3_nt: TGTGCCAGCAGTTTCGGACGGAGGGCCGACAATGAGCAGTTCTTC
cdr3_aa: CASSFGRRADNEQFF

d_call: -
j_call: TRBJ2-7
clone_size: many
v_call: TRBV24-1
cdr3_nt: TGTGCCCCTCGACAGACTTTCTACGAGCAGTACTTC
cdr3_aa: CAPRQTFYEQYF

d_call: -
j_call: TRBJ1-5
clone_size: -
v_call: TRBV7-2
cdr3_nt: TGTGCCAGCAGCTTAGAAGGGGGGCAGTATCAGCCCCAGCATTTT
cdr3_aa: CASSLEGGQYQPQHF

d_call: -
j_call: TRBJ1-1
clone_size: -
v_call: TRBV5-6
cdr3_nt: TGTGCCAACAGCGTTAGGGGTCTTACTGAAGCTTTCTTT
cdr3_aa: CANSVRGLTEAFF

d_call: -
j_call: TRBJ2-5
clone_size: -
v_call: TRBV6-6
cdr3_nt: TGTGCCAGCAAGGGGGTAGCGAGGGAGACCCAGTACTTC
cdr3_aa: CASKGVARETQYF

d_call: -
j_call: TRBJ2-4
clone_size: -
v_call: TRBV28
cdr3_nt: TGTGCCAGCAGGGAATGGGGGGCCAAAAACATTCAGTACTTC
cdr3_aa: CASREWGAKNIQYF

d_call: TRBD1
j_call: TRBJ2-3
clone_size: -
v_call: TRBV5-1
cdr3_nt: TGCGCCAGCAGCTCCACAGGGGGATTTGATACGCAGTATTTT
cdr3_aa: CASSSTGGFDTQYF

d_call: TRBD2
j_call: TRBJ2-4
clone_size: -
v_call: TRBV5-1
cdr3_nt: TGCGCCAGCAGCTTGGAGTCTCGGACAGACAAGACTAGCGGGAGTCCTCGAGCCAAAAACATTCAGTACTTC
cdr3_aa: CASSLESRTDKTSGSPRAKNIQYF

d_call: -
j_call: TRBJ2-7
clone_size: few
v_call: TRBV11-3
cdr3_nt: TGTGCCAGCAGCTCTTATTCCTCCGAGCAGTACTTC
cdr3_aa: CASSSYSSEQYF

d_call: -
j_call: TRBJ2-3
clone_size: -
v_call: TRBV5-1
cdr3_nt: TGCGCCAGCAGCTGGCCTCTTGCCCCAGATCATACGCAGTATTTT
cdr3_aa: CASSWPLAPDHTQYF

d_call: -
j_call: TRBJ1-2
clone_size: once
v_call: TRBV6-5
cdr3_nt: TGTGCCAGTAGTTACTCGTCTACCCACTATGGCTACACCTTC
cdr3_aa: CASSYSSTHYGYTF

d_call: -
j_call: TRBJ1-5
clone_size: -
v_call: TRBV9
cdr3_nt: TGTGCCAGCATCCCCGCGGCCCAGCATTTT
cdr3_aa: CASIPAAQHF

d_call: -
j_call: TRBJ2-3
clone_size: -
v_call: TRBV28
cdr3_nt: TGTGCCAGCAGCCGCTATACGGGTACGCAGTATTTT
cdr3_aa: CASSRYTGTQYF

d_call: TRBD1
j_call: TRBJ1-2
clone_size: -
v_call: TRBV14
cdr3_nt: TGTGCCAGCAGCCAAGCCCGGACAGGGGTCATCCGATATGGCTACACCTTC
cdr3_aa: CASSQARTGVIRYGYTF

d_call: -
j_call: TRBJ2-4
clone_size: once
v_call: TRBV27
cdr3_nt: TGTGCCAGCAGGGGAGTCGGTAGCCTAGCCGAACAGTACTTC
cdr3_aa: CASRGVGSLAEQYF

d_call: TRBD1
j_call: TRBJ2-5
clone_size: -
v_call: TRBV27
cdr3_nt: TGTGCCAGCAGAAAGACAGGGCTCGACACCCAGTACTTC
cdr3_aa: CASRKTGLDTQYF

d_call: TRBD1
j_call: TRBJ2-5
clone_size: -
v_call: TRBV12-3/TRBV12-4
cdr3_nt: TGTGCCAGCAGAAAGGACAGGGTACAAGAGACCCAGTACTTC
cdr3_aa: CASRKDRVQETQYF

d_call: -
j_call: TRBJ2-3
clone_size: -
v_call: TRBV5-1
cdr3_nt: TGCGCCAGCGGTGCGGCTATATCGGCAGATACGCAGTATTTT
cdr3_aa: CASGAAISADTQYF

d_call: -
j_call: TRBJ1-4
clone_size: -
v_call: TRBV6-5
cdr3_nt: TGTGCCAGCAGCTCGAGAGCCGCAAGCAGAAATGAAAAACTGTTTTTT
cdr3_aa: CASSSRAASRNEKLFF

d_call: -
j_call: TRBJ2-3
clone_size: -
v_call: TRBV27
cdr3_nt: TGTGCCAGCAGCTCCTACCTGTCTTCGCAGTATTTT
cdr3_aa: CASSSYLSSQYF

d_call: TRBD2
j_call: TRBJ2-3
clone_size: -
v_call: TRBV4-2
cdr3_nt: TGTGCCAGCAGCGCTGGGACTAGCGGCACAGATACGCAGTATTTT
cdr3_aa: CASSAGTSGTDTQYF

d_call: TRBD1
j_call: TRBJ2-5
clone_size: -
v_call: TRBV7-9
cdr3_nt: TGTGCCAGCAGCTTCCGGGACAGGGTCCAAGAGACCCAGTACTTC
cdr3_aa: CASSFRDRVQETQYF

d_call: -
j_call: TRBJ1-2
clone_size: many
v_call: TRBV5-1
cdr3_nt: TGCGCCAGCAGCGGTCGAAACAGCTTAGCTAACTATGGCTACACCTTC
cdr3_aa: CASSGRNSLANYGYTF

d_call: -
j_call: TRBJ2-3
clone_size: few
v_call: TRBV6-2/TRBV6-3
cdr3_nt: TGTGCCAGCAGTTACTCGGTGACACCGCCCTACACAGATACGCAGTATTTT
cdr3_aa: CASSYSVTPPYTDTQYF

d_call: TRBD1
j_call: TRBJ1-2
clone_size: -
v_call: TRBV5-6
cdr3_nt: TGTGCCAGCAGCCCGGATACCGGGACAGGGGGCTCTGGTGGCTACACCTTC
cdr3_aa: CASSPDTGTGGSGGYTF

d_call: TRBD2
j_call: TRBJ2-3
clone_size: -
v_call: TRBV6-1
cdr3_nt: TGTGCCAGCAGGGCGGGAGCGGTAGATACGCAGTATTTT
cdr3_aa: CASRAGAVDTQYF

d_call: -
j_call: TRBJ2-1
clone_size: -
v_call: TRBV4-3
cdr3_nt: TGCGCCAGCAGCCAAGATTGGGGTTTGGAAGAGACCCAGTTCTTC
cdr3_aa: CASSQDWGLEETQFF

d_call: -
j_call: TRBJ2-7
clone_size: -
v_call: TRBV11-3
cdr3_nt: TGTGCCAGCAGCCCGAATGGACAGATTTCATCCTACGAGCAGTACTTC
cdr3_aa: CASSPNGQISSYEQYF

d_call: TRBD2
j_call: TRBJ2-1
clone_size: -
v_call: TRBV12-3/TRBV12-4
cdr3_nt: TGTGCCAGCAGTTTTCGCGCGGGGGGGACCCGAAATGAGCAGTTCTTC
cdr3_aa: CASSFRAGGTRNEQFF

d_call: -
j_call: TRBJ2-5
clone_size: few
v_call: TRBV19
cdr3_nt: TGTGCCAGTAAGCACAGCTTACAAGAGACCCAGTACTTC
cdr3_aa: CASKHSLQETQYF

d_call: TRBD1
j_call: TRBJ2-1
clone_size: -
v_call: TRBV18
cdr3_nt: TGTGCCAGCTCACCACCCCGAGGGTCAGGGGACAGGGGATACAATGAGCAGTTCTTC
cdr3_aa: CASSPPRGSGDRGYNEQFF

d_call: -
j_call: TRBJ2-7
clone_size: -
v_call: TRBV5-6
cdr3_nt: TGTGCCAGCAGCTTGGCCGCTAGCATCTACGAGCAGTACTTC
cdr3_aa: CASSLAASIYEQYF